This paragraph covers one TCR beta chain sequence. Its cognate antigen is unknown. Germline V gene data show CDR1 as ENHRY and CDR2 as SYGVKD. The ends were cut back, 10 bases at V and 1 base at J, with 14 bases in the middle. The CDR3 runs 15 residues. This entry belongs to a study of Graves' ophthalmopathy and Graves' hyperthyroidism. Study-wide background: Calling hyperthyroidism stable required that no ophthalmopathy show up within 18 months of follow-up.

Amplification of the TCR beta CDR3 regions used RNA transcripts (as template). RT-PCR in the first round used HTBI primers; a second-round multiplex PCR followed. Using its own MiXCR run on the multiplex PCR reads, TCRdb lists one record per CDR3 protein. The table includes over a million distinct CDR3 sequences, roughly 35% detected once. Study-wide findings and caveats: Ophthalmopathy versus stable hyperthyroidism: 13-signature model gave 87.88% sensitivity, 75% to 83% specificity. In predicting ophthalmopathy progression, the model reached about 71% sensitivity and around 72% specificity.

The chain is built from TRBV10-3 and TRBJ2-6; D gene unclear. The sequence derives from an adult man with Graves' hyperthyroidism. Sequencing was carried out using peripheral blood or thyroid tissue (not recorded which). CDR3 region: CASSPSASGANVLTF. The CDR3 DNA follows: TGTGCCAGCAGCCCATCAGCGTCTGGGGCCAACGTCCTGACTTTC.